This record concerns one T cell receptor beta chain sequence. The entry originates in a study of blood T cells in healthy people across ages. Combining a sample-barcoded 5' primer with a J-beta primer mix, a second PCR ran for 7 to 11 cycles. TCRdb re-called the 5' RACE reads with MiXCR, one entry per CDR3 protein. The sample holds some 850,000 distinct CDR3 sequences, approximately 24% seen once. The V end lost 3 bases, the J end lost 5 bases, and 10 bases lay between the germline ends. The CDR3 loop spans 14 amino acids. Germline assignment: CDR1 MNHEY and CDR2 SMNVEV (reference sequence). The data also belong to a second study, concerning T cells of mothers and their children. That work contributes: Among related mother-child pairs, overlap was slightly higher than in unrelated pairs, though not significantly.

The sample consisted of blood. This receptor was taken from a boy aged 5-17 years in good health. The chain combines TRBV27 with TRBJ1-4; unclear D gene. The CDR3 DNA is TGTGCCAGCAGTTTCCACGGGGAGAATGAAAAACTGTTTTTT. It yields the protein CASSFHGENEKLFF.